The clone carrying this T cell receptor beta chain was seen a few times. This CDR3 has 16 residues. Germline lookup yields CDR1 SEHNR and CDR2 FQNEAQ (reference sequence). V was pared by 8 bases and J by 0 bases, with 17 bases between. TCRdb's table, derived via immunoSEQ multiplex PCR, lists solely in-frame clones and lacks some. The data contain approximately 230,000 clones, more than 75% of them singletons. The source of the sample is a study of blood T cell repertoires in COVID-19. This sequence joins TRBV7-9 and TRBJ2-1, with TRBD2 as a possible D gene (6 bases). The source of this sequence is a middle-aged man who had recovered from COVID-19. The sample taken for sequencing was PBMCs or T cells enriched from blood (not recorded which). The CDR3 is CASLNLSGSSYNEQFF. The CDR3, as DNA: TGTGCCAGCCTGAACCTTAGCGGAAGCTCCTACAATGAGCAGTTCTTC.